The 14 T cell receptor beta chains listed next were all sequenced from one sample in a study of blood T cell repertoires in COVID-19. Profiled with immunoSEQ multiplex PCR; TCRdb holds only in-frame clones, not every one. Here the sample spans 200,000 to 250,000 clones, 90% to 95% being singletons. What was sequenced was peripheral blood. These receptors came from a man aged 25-40 years with acute or convalescent COVID-19.

V gene TRBV2 combines with J gene TRBJ2-7; perhaps TRBD2 as D (6 bases). CDR1 SNHLY and CDR2 FYNNEI come from the germline V gene. The CDR3 is 14 residues long. Deletions cut 10 bases from V and 4 bases from J, with 20 bases between. This CDR3 reads CATKVDGGIYEQYF. The CDR3 DNA reads TGTGCCACCAAAGTAGACGGCGGGATATACGAGCAGTACTTC.

Here the CDR3 reads CASSPKIGGSYEQYF. The CDR3 coding sequence is TGTGCCAGCAGTCCCAAGATCGGGGGATCCTACGAGCAGTACTTC. The chain has TRBV27 and TRBJ2-7; a possible D gene is TRBD2 (6 bases). CDR1 is MNHEY, CDR2 SMNVEV, per germline (reference sequence). This CDR3 contains 15 residues. The V and J ends lost 5 bases and 1 base respectively, with 15 bases between them.

The chain couples TRBV18 to TRBJ2-3, with 8 bases that match TRBD1. V shed 4 bases, J shed 4 bases, and the junction held 4 bases outside the gene matches. Per germline, CDR1 KGHSH and CDR2 LQKENI. The CDR3 consists of 14 residues. CDR3 bases: TGTGCCAGCTCACGTGACAGGGGCCCAGATACGCAGTATTTT. Its protein product is CASSRDRGPDTQYF.

V gene TRBV19 combines with J gene TRBJ2-1; D is perhaps TRBD2 (6 bases). Per germline, CDR1 LNHDA and CDR2 SQIVND (reference sequence). This CDR3 spans 15 amino acids. V was cut by 4 bases and J by 0 bases, with 10 bases left in between. The CDR3 loop reads CASSTSGGSYNEQFF. The CDR3 DNA reads as TGTGCCAGTAGTACCTCCGGGGGCTCCTACAATGAGCAGTTCTTC.

The chain joins TRBV7-8 to TRBJ1-3, with D unresolved. Germline CDR1 is SGHVS and CDR2 is FQNEAQ. CDR3 size: 15 residues. Between the trimmed V and J ends, which lost 5 bases and 4 bases, there was a span of 15 bases. The CDR3: CASSPQRGRGNTIYF. Here the CDR3 DNA reads TGTGCCAGCAGCCCACAGAGAGGGAGGGGAAACACCATATATTTT.

The chain recombines TRBV18 with TRBJ1-1, with D unresolved. Germline CDR1 reads KGHSH; CDR2 reads LQKENI. Trimming removed 3 bases at V and 4 bases at J, with 12 bases between. The CDR3 spans 14 residues. The CDR3 DNA is TGTGCCAGCTCACCGTATGACAAAGGCACTGAAGCTTTCTTT. Encoded protein: CASSPYDKGTEAFF.

The table lists this clone with a few counts. This chain links TRBV20-1 with TRBJ2-7; 7 bases match TRBD1. This CDR3 has 14 residues. Germline values: CDR1 DFQATT, CDR2 SNEGSKA (reference sequence). With V trimmed by 3 bases and J by 3 bases, 8 bases remained unmatched. DNA for the CDR3: TGCAGTGCTAGTCTCGACAGGGTGGGCTACGAGCAGTACTTC. Encoded protein: CSASLDRVGYEQYF.

The V call is TRBV2, the J call TRBJ2-7, with TRBD2 identical over 7 bases. CDR1 is SNHLY and CDR2 is FYNNEI in the germline V gene. The CDR3 runs to 14 residues. V was clipped by 11 bases and J by 0 bases; unmatched bases: 10. In DNA form, the CDR3 reads TGTGCCTCCCGCCGGGGGGAAAGCTCCTACGAGCAGTACTTC. It yields the protein CASRRGESSYEQYF. The full variable domain, completed using reference TRBV2 and TRBJ2-7, is EPEVTQTPSHQVTQMGQEVILRCVPISNHLYFYWYRQILGQKVEFLVSFYNNEISEKSEIFDDQFSVERPDGSNFTLKIRSTKLEDSAMYFCASRRGESSYEQYFGPGTRLTVT.

To note about this clone: Other nucleotide sequences in the sample specify the same CDR3. The chain recombines TRBV7-3 with TRBJ2-3, with D unclear. The length of the CDR3 is 13 residues. The V end was cut by 5 bases, the J end by 0 bases, with 6 bases between. CDR1 and CDR2 from the germline V gene are SGHTA and FQGTGA. CDR3 DNA sequence: TGTGCCAGCAGCCCACTCAGCACAGATACGCAGTATTTT. This encodes CASSPLSTDTQYF.

J is TRBJ2-1 and V is TRBV5-6; 9 nucleotides align to TRBD2. CDR3 length equals 15 residues. J lost 8 bases, V lost 1 base, and 7 bases had no gene match. In germline, CDR1 is SGHDT, CDR2 YYEEEE. The CDR3 loop reads CASSLLAGSLDEQFF. CDR3 nucleotides: TGTGCCAGCAGCTTGCTAGCGGGAAGTTTAGATGAGCAGTTCTTC.

This clone was seen only once. This chain links TRBV29-1 with TRBJ1-4; 7 positions match TRBD1. The V gene's germline CDR1 is SQVTM and CDR2 ANQGSEA. This CDR3 is 12 amino acids long. J lost 2 bases, V lost 7 bases, and 1 base had no gene match. CDR3 loop: CSAGQTNEKLFF. CDR3 in DNA: TGCAGCGCGGGACAGACTAATGAAAAACTGTTTTTT.

This clone was recorded once. The V gene is TRBV7-9, the J gene TRBJ2-5; TRBD2 matches 8 bases. CDR1 SEHNR and CDR2 FQNEAQ come from the germline V gene (reference sequence). The CDR3 totals 15 residues. J was trimmed by 4 bases and V by 1 base; bases with no gene match: 5. The CDR3 DNA is TGTGCCAGCAGCTTAGTCGGGAGGGGGGGAGAGACCCAGTACTTC. This encodes CASSLVGRGGETQYF.

V and J are TRBV5-1 and TRBJ2-3; 8 bases are a match to TRBD2. The CDR3 is 16 amino acids. V was pared by 5 bases and J by 2 bases, with 10 bases of the junction left unmatched. The germline V gene encodes CDR1 SGHRS and CDR2 YFSETQ. CDR3 amino acids: CASSYEASGFTDTQYF. DNA for the CDR3: TGCGCCAGCAGTTACGAGGCTAGCGGGTTCACAGATACGCAGTATTTT.

V usage is TRBV3-1 (or the pseudogene TRBV3-2) and J usage is TRBJ2-1; no firm D call. From germline, CDR1 is LGHDT and CDR2 YNNKEL (reference sequence). V lost 2 bases and J 0 bases, leaving 8 bases between the germline ends. The CDR3 totals 15 residues. The CDR3 nucleotides are TGTGCCAGCAGCCAACTTTCGAGCTCCTACAATGAGCAGTTCTTC. This codes for CASSQLSSSYNEQFF.